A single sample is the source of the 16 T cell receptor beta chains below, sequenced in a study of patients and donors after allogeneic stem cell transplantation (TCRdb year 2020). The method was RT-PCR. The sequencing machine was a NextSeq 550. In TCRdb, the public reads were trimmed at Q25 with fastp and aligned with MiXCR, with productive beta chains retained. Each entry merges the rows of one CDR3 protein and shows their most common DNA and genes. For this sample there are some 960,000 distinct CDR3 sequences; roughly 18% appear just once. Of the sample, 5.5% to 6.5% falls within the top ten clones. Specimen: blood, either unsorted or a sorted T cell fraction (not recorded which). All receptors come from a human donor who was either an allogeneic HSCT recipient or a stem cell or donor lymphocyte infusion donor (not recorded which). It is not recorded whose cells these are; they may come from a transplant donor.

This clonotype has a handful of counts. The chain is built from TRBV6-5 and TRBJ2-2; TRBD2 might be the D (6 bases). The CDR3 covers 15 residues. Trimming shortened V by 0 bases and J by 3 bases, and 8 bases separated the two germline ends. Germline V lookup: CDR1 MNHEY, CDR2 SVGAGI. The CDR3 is CASSYSGEDTGELFF. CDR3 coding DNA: TGTGCCAGCAGTTACTCAGGGGAGGACACCGGGGAGCTGTTTTTT.

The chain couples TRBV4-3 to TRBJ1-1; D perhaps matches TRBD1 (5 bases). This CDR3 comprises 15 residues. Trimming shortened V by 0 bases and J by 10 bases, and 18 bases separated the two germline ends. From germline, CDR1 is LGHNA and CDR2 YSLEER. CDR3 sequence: CASSQDSGTSSTAFF. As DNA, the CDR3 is TGCGCCAGCAGCCAAGACAGCGGGACTTCTTCTACAGCTTTCTTT.

DNA of the CDR3: TGTGCCACCAGCAGAGATAGAGCCGGGACTAGCGCCCTTCGGGGTGAGCAGTTCTTC. Translating gives CATSRDRAGTSALRGEQFF. The V gene is TRBV15, the J gene TRBJ2-1, with 10 bases lining up with TRBD2. The CDR3 is 19 residues long. Germline CDR1 and CDR2: LNHNV and YYDKDF (reference sequence). V dropped 0 bases and J dropped 9; count of bases not matched to a gene: 17.

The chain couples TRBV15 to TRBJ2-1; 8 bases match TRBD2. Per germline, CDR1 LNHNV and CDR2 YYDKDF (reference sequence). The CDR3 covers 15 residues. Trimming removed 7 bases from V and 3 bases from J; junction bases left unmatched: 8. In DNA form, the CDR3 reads TGTGCCACCAAAACACTAGCGGAGTTCTACAATGAGCAGTTCTTC. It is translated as CATKTLAEFYNEQFF.

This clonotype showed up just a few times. The CDR3 sequence: CASTAMESTQYF. CDR3 sequence (DNA): TGTGCCAGCACCGCGATGGAGAGTACGCAGTATTTT. This chain joins TRBV2 and TRBJ2-3; no reliable D call. The CDR3 covers 12 residues. CDR1 SNHLY and CDR2 FYNNEI come from the germline V gene. V was clipped by 7 bases and J by 8 bases, with 13 bases between them.

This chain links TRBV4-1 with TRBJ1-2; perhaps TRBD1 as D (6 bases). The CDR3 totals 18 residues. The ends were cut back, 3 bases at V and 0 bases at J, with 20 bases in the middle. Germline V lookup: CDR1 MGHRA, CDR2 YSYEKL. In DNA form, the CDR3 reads TGCGCCAGCAGCCACCGAAGGAGACAGGACGCGGCTAACTATGGCTACACCTTC. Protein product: CASSHRRRQDAANYGYTF.

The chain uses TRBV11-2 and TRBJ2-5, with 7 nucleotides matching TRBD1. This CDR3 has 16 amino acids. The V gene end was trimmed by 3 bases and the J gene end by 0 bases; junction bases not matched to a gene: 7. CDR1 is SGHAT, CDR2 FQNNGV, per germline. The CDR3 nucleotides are TGTGCCAGCAGCTTCGACAGGGAGATTTACCAAGAGACCCAGTACTTC. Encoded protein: CASSFDREIYQETQYF.

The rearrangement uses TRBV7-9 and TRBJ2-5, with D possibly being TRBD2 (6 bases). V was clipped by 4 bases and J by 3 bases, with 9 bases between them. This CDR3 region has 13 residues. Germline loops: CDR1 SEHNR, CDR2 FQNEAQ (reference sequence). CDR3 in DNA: TGTGCCAGCAGCTCGACTAGTAAAGAGACCCAGTACTTC. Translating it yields CASSSTSKETQYF.

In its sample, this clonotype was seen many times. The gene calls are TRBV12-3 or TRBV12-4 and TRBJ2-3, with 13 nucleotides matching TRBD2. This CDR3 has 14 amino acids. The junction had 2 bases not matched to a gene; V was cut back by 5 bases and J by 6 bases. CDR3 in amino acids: CASSRTSGSDTQYF. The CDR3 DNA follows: TGTGCCAGCAGTCGGACTAGCGGGAGCGATACGCAGTATTTT.

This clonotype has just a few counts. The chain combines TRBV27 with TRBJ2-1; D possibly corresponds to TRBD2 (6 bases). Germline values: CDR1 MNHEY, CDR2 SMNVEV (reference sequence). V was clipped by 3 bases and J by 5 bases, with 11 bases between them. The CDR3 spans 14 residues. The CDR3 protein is CASSFSGPNNEQFF. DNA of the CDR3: TGTGCCAGCAGTTTCAGCGGGCCCAACAATGAGCAGTTCTTC.

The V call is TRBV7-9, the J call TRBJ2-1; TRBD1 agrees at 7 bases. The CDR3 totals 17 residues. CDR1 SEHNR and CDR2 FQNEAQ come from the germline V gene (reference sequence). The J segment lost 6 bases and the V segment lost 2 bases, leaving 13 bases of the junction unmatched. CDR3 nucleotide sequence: TGTGCCAGCAGCTTACCTACCGACAGGGCGAAATTCAATGAGCAGTTCTTC. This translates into CASSLPTDRAKFNEQFF. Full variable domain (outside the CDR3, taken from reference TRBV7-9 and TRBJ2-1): DTGVSQNPRHKITKRGQNVTFRCDPISEHNRLYWYRQTLGQGPEFLTYFQNEAQLEKSRLLSDRFSAERPKGSFSTLEIQRTEQGDSAMYLCASSLPTDRAKFNEQFFGPGTRLTVL.

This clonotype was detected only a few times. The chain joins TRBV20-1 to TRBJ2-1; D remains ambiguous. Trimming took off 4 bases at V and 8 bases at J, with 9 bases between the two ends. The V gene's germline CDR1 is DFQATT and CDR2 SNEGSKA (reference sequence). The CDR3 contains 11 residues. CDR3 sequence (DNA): TGCAGTGCTACCCCTTATGATGAGCAGTTCTTC. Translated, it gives CSATPYDEQFF.

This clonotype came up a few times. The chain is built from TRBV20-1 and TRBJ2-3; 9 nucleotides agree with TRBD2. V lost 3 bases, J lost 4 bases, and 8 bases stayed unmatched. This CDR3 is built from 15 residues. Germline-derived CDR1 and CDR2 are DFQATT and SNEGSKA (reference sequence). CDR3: CSASPVAGVSDTQYF. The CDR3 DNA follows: TGCAGTGCTAGCCCAGTAGCGGGGGTTTCAGATACGCAGTATTTT.

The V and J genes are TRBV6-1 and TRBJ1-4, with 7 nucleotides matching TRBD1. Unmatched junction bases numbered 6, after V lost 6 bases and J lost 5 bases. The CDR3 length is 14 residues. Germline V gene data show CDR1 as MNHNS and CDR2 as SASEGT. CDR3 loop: CASSRQGWNEKLFF. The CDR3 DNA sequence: TGTGCCAGCAGCCGACAGGGCTGGAATGAAAAACTGTTTTTT.

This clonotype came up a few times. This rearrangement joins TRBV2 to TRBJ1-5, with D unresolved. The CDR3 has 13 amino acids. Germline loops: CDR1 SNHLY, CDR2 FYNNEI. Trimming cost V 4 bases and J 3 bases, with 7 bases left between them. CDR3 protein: CASSVSANQPQHF. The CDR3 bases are TGTGCCAGCAGTGTCAGCGCCAATCAGCCCCAGCATTTT.

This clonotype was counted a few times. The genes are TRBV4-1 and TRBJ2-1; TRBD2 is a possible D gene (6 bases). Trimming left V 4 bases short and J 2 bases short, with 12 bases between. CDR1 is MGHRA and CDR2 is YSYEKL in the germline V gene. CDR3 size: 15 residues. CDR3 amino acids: CASSPDREAYNEQFF. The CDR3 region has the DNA TGCGCCAGCAGCCCCGATAGGGAGGCCTACAATGAGCAGTTCTTC.